This T cell receptor (delta chain) appears in the sequencing data of a study of γδ T cells in repeated Plasmodium falciparum infection. Turning to the study itself: Each infection was followed by sampling at 21 days, plus baseline and some pre-infection draws.

Each sorted gammadelta sample had TRG and TRD chains sequenced. TCRdb applied CATT to the multiplex PCR reads for clone calling. The repertoire has 40,000 to 55,000 delta-chain clones, about 2% of them found once; the top ten carry approximately 25%. This clone turned up a few times. A read error is likely here: a far larger clone is one base away. This sample includes further DNA sequences coding for the same CDR3. Sequencing was done on a sample of gamma-delta T cells from blood. This receptor was identified in a pool of human donors (malaria-infected and uninfected, not separated).

DNA of the CDR3: TGTGCTCTTGGGGAAGTCCCCTCCTTCCTACTCCCTTTACTGGGGGACACGCTGGGCGATAAACTCATCTTT. This translates into CALGEVPSFLLPLLGDTLGDKLIF. The chain joins TRDV1 to TRDJ1; perhaps D is TRDD2 or TRDD3 (9 bases each). V lost 2 bases and J lost 4, with 41 bases in between. Germline values: CDR1 TSWWSYY, CDR2 QGS. CDR3 length equals 24 residues.